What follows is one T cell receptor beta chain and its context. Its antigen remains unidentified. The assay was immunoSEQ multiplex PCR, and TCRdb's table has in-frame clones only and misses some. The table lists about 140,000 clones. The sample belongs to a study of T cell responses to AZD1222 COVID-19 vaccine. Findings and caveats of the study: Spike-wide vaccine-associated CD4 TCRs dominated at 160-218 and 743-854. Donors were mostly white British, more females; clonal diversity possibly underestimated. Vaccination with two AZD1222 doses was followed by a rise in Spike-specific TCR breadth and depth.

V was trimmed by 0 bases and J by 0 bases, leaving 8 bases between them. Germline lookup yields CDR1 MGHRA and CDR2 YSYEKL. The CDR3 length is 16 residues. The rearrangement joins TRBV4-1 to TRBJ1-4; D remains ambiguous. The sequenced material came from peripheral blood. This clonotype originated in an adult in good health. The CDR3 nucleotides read TGCGCCAGCAGCCAAGATAGGGCGCCAACTAATGAAAAACTGTTTTTT. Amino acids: CASSQDRAPTNEKLFF.